The 20 T cell receptor beta chains below were found in one sample sequenced in a study of beta chain features in type 1 diabetes. The entirety of the isolated RNA underwent reverse transcription, so expressed TCRB transcripts were sequenced. Here immunoSEQ multiplex PCR was the method, and the copy in TCRdb shows in-frame clones only, minus some. The repertoire holds over 150,000 clones, with approximately 10% as singletons. General study points: There was a moderate but significant shortening of TCRB CDR3s in all four CD4+ subsets of Type 1 diabetes patients.

These receptors' antigens are unknown. Sequenced: central memory CD4+ T cells from blood. The receptors were sampled from a man aged 25-45 years with type 1 diabetes.

V and J are TRBV11-2 and TRBJ2-3, with TRBD1 as a possible D gene (6 bases). There are 12 residues in the CDR3. V was clipped by 6 bases and J by 7 bases, with 11 bases between them. Germline V gene data show CDR1 as SGHAT and CDR2 as FQNNGV. CDR3 sequence reads: CASSRQVHTQYF. CDR3 DNA: TGTGCCAGCAGTCGACAGGTTCATACGCAGTATTTT. Complete variable domain (other parts from reference TRBV11-2 and TRBJ2-3): EAGVAQSPRYKIIEKRQSVAFWCNPISGHATLYWYQQILGQGPKLLIQFQNNGVVDDSQLPKDRFSAERLKGVDSTLKIQPAKLEDSAVYLCASSRQVHTQYFGPGTRLTVL.

This clone came up a few times. This chain connects TRBV11-2 to TRBJ2-7, with a weak D call TRBD1 (5 bases). The germline gives CDR1 SGHAT, CDR2 FQNNGV. V lost 1 base and J 1 base, leaving 8 bases between the germline ends. This CDR3 comprises 14 residues. CDR3 amino acids: CASSLGQRSYEQYF. In nucleotides, the CDR3 is TGTGCCAGCAGCTTAGGACAGAGATCCTACGAGCAGTACTTC. The entire variable domain, with the rest obtained from reference TRBV11-2 and TRBJ2-7, is as follows: EAGVAQSPRYKIIEKRQSVAFWCNPISGHATLYWYQQILGQGPKLLIQFQNNGVVDDSQLPKDRFSAERLKGVDSTLKIQPAKLEDSAVYLCASSLGQRSYEQYFGPGTRLTVT.

This clone was detected only a few times. This chain joins TRBV7-9 and TRBJ1-4, with D possibly TRBD1 on 5 matching bases. Deletions cut 5 bases from V and 8 bases from J, with 18 bases between. This CDR3 region has 15 residues. Germline V gene sequence: CDR1 SEHNR, CDR2 FQNEAQ (reference sequence). Written as DNA, the CDR3 is TGTGCCAGCAGCCCGTCGGGAGGGGCTGGAGAAAAACTGTTTTTT. Translation gives CASSPSGGAGEKLFF.

This chain uses TRBV29-1 with TRBJ2-7; the match to TRBD1 covers 9 bases. Germline values: CDR1 SQVTM, CDR2 ANQGSEA. The J segment lost 6 bases and the V segment lost 6 bases, leaving 3 bases of the junction unmatched. This CDR3 spans 11 amino acids. This CDR3 reads CSVDRGAEQYF. CDR3 DNA: TGCAGCGTGGACAGGGGTGCCGAGCAGTACTTC.

A few counts support this clone. The chain links TRBV6-5 to TRBJ1-1, with 9 bases lining up with TRBD1. The CDR3 extends over 14 amino acids. Trimming removed 6 bases from V and 6 bases from J; junction bases left unmatched: 8. Germline CDR1 MNHEY, CDR2 SVGAGI. The CDR3 loop is CASSRDRGVAEAFF. The CDR3 DNA reads TGTGCCAGCAGCCGCGACAGGGGGGTCGCTGAAGCTTTCTTT.

The chain joins TRBV6-5 to TRBJ2-1, with D uncertain. V lost 0 bases and J 0 bases, leaving 9 bases between the germline ends. The CDR3 is made up of 16 amino acids. Germline CDR1 is MNHEY and CDR2 is SVGAGI. CDR3 in amino acids: CASSYSTPSSYNEQFF. The CDR3 bases are TGTGCCAGCAGTTACTCCACGCCCAGCTCCTACAATGAGCAGTTCTTC.

This chain joins TRBV29-1 and TRBJ2-3, with TRBD1 matching 8 bases. The CDR3 spans 14 residues. The germline V gene has CDR1 SQVTM and CDR2 ANQGSEA. V lost 6 bases to trimming and J lost 7 bases; unmatched junction nucleotides: 12. Written as DNA, the CDR3 is TGCAGCGTCATAGTAGACAGGGGAGCGAATACGCAGTATTTT. Encoded protein: CSVIVDRGANTQYF.

This chain connects TRBV11-2 to TRBJ2-1, with D possibly TRBD2 on 6 matching bases. This CDR3 is 14 amino acids long. Germline CDR1 reads SGHAT; CDR2 reads FQNNGV. V dropped 3 bases and J dropped 7 bases, with 13 bases sitting between them. As DNA, the CDR3 is TGTGCCAGCAGCTTCTCCGGGACTCCAAATGAGCAGTTCTTC. This sequence encodes CASSFSGTPNEQFF.

The chain carries TRBV19 and TRBJ2-1; 8 nucleotides agree with TRBD2. Looked up from germline, CDR1 is LNHDA and CDR2 is SQIVND (reference sequence). The CDR3 spans 14 residues. V shed 6 bases and J 7 bases; nucleotides not matched to a gene: 8. The CDR3 nucleotides are TGTGCCAGTAGCGTGATGGGACTAGAAAATGAGCAGTTCTTC. It is translated as CASSVMGLENEQFF.

This clone was observed a handful of times. The gene calls are TRBV10-3 and TRBJ2-5, with a tentative D call TRBD1 (6 bases). This CDR3 is 15 amino acids long. Germline V gene sequence: CDR1 ENHRY, CDR2 SYGVKD. V was trimmed by 3 bases and J by 0 bases, leaving 11 bases between them. CDR3 region: CAISDRGDYQETQYF. CDR3 in DNA: TGTGCCATCAGTGACAGGGGAGATTACCAAGAGACCCAGTACTTC.

This chain uses TRBV4-1 with TRBJ2-5; D possibly corresponds to TRBD2 (7 bases). Germline V lookup: CDR1 MGHRA, CDR2 YSYEKL. Trimming removed 3 bases at V and 0 bases at J, with 17 bases between. This CDR3 is 17 amino acids long. Here the CDR3 reads CASSQRGGQQYQETQYF. DNA of the CDR3: TGCGCCAGCAGCCAGAGGGGGGGACAACAGTACCAAGAGACCCAGTACTTC.

This clone was found a few times. The V gene is TRBV10-2, the J gene TRBJ1-2; D is unclear. The CDR3 runs to 13 residues. Per germline, CDR1 WSHSY and CDR2 SAAADI. The ends were cut back, 2 bases at V and 3 bases at J, with 7 bases in the middle. CDR3 sequence: CASSEGRDYGYTF. As DNA, the CDR3 is TGCGCCAGCAGTGAGGGGAGGGACTATGGCTACACCTTC.

The rearrangement links TRBV28 to TRBJ1-1; D is perhaps TRBD1 (5 bases). Trimming shortened V by 4 bases and J by 3 bases, and 9 bases separated the two germline ends. Germline V gene lookup returns CDR1 MDHEN and CDR2 SYDVKM. The CDR3 has 13 residues. This chain's CDR3 is CASSSARDTEAFF. The CDR3 region has the DNA TGTGCCAGCAGTTCGGCCAGGGACACTGAAGCTTTCTTT.

This clone has a handful of counts. The J gene is TRBJ2-2, the V gene TRBV25-1; 8 bases align to TRBD1. This CDR3 contains 13 residues. In germline, CDR1 is MGHDK, CDR2 SYGVNS. The V and J ends lost 6 bases and 4 bases, in that order; junction bases with no gene match: 1. CDR3 in DNA: TGTGCCAGCAGAGGACAGGGCACCGGGGAGCTGTTTTTT. This sequence encodes CASRGQGTGELFF.

There are a few counts of this clone. The gene calls are TRBV5-1 and TRBJ2-7; maybe TRBD1 (5 bases). Germline values: CDR1 SGHRS, CDR2 YFSETQ. Trimming removed 1 base from V and 2 bases from J, with 16 bases in between. There are 16 residues in the CDR3. The CDR3 loop reads CASSLNQEQQAYEQYF. The CDR3 region has the DNA TGCGCCAGCAGCTTGAACCAGGAGCAACAGGCCTACGAGCAGTACTTC.

The chain joins TRBV28 to TRBJ1-2; D possibly corresponds to TRBD1 (5 bases). The V gene lost 5 bases and the J gene lost 9 bases, with 16 bases spanning the gap. Germline V gene lookup returns CDR1 MDHEN and CDR2 SYDVKM. The length of the CDR3 is 13 residues. In nucleotides, the CDR3 is TGTGCCAGCAGTCGGACGGGGACTGAGAGCTACACCTTC. Translated: CASSRTGTESYTF.

This clone was seen only a few times. CDR3 protein: CAWSASGKVHEQYF. Here the CDR3 DNA reads TGTGCCTGGAGTGCCAGCGGGAAAGTCCACGAGCAGTACTTC. The gene calls are TRBV30 and TRBJ2-7, with TRBD2 matching over 7 bases. This CDR3 has 14 amino acids. J was trimmed by 5 bases and V by 1 base; bases with no gene match: 8. CDR1 is GTSNPN, CDR2 SVGIG, per germline (reference sequence). The entire variable domain, with the rest obtained from reference TRBV30 and TRBJ2-7, is as follows: SQTIHQWPATLVQPVGSPLSLECTVEGTSNPNLYWYRQAAGRGLQLLFYSVGIGQISSEVPQNLSASRPQDRQFILSSKKLLLSDSGFYLCAWSASGKVHEQYFGPGTRLTVT.

In this sample, this clone turned up a few times. V is TRBV2 and J is TRBJ2-1, with no clear D. The CDR3 extends over 12 amino acids. V lost 6 bases, J lost 7 bases, and 10 bases lay in between. Germline V gene lookup returns CDR1 SNHLY and CDR2 FYNNEI. This CDR3 is CASRDNGNEQFF. In DNA form, the CDR3 reads TGTGCCAGCAGAGACAATGGGAATGAGCAGTTCTTC. The whole variable domain, remainder taken from reference TRBV2 and TRBJ2-1, is EPEVTQTPSHQVTQMGQEVILRCVPISNHLYFYWYRQILGQKVEFLVSFYNNEISEKSEIFDDQFSVERPDGSNFTLKIRSTKLEDSAMYFCASRDNGNEQFFGPGTRLTVL.

This clone occurred a few times. The chain couples TRBV19 to TRBJ1-1; D gene ambiguous. Germline values: CDR1 LNHDA, CDR2 SQIVND (reference sequence). Trimming removed 10 bases from V and 3 bases from J, with 12 bases in between. The CDR3 sequence is 12 residues long. CDR3 DNA sequence: TGTGCCACAGGTTATTCGGACACTGAAGCTTTCTTT. It encodes CATGYSDTEAFF.

Only a few counts were recorded for this clone. The chain combines TRBV6-1 with TRBJ2-7, with TRBD2 matching over 8 bases. The CDR3 is 15 residues long. Germline assignment: CDR1 MNHNS and CDR2 SASEGT. V gave up 4 bases and J gave up 3 bases; unmatched junction bases: 8. CDR3 nucleotides: TGTGCCAGCAGTGCATGGACTAGCCGAGGCTACGAGCAGTACTTC. It translates to CASSAWTSRGYEQYF.